This T cell receptor (beta chain) is from a study of cytomegalovirus exposure and HLA in healthy donors. This clone was found a few times. PCR used 60 Vbeta primers and 13 Jbeta primers. Some clones are missing from TCRdb's copy, which holds only in-frame ones; the method was immunoSEQ multiplex PCR. The sample holds about 140,000 clones, 70% to 80% seen once. The CDR3 sequence is 13 residues long. V was pared by 4 bases and J by 1 base, with 8 bases between. Germline V gene lookup returns CDR1 SGHRS and CDR2 YFSETQ. This sequence was found in a male donor in good health and CMV-seronegative. This chain joins TRBV5-1 and TRBJ1-1; tentatively, D is TRBD1 (6 bases). The material sequenced was PBMCs. The DNA for the CDR3 is TGCGCCAGCAGCCAACAGGGGAACACTGAAGCTTTCTTT. Amino acids: CASSQQGNTEAFF. The full variable domain, its missing parts supplied by reference TRBV5-1 and TRBJ1-1, is KAGVTQTPRYLIKTRGQQVTLSCSPISGHRSVSWYQQTPGQGLQFLFEYFSETQRNKGNFPGRFSGRQFSNSRSEMNVSTLELGDSALYLCASSQQGNTEAFFGQGTRLTVV.